The 27 T cell receptor beta chains presented below share a single source sample, sequenced in a study of T cells in Graves' hyperthyroidism and ophthalmopathy. It was RNA transcripts that yielded the amplified TCR beta CDR3 regions. In the first-round RT-PCR of the TCR CDR3, the HTBI primer set was used. MiXCR was run by TCRdb on the multiplex PCR reads, yielding one entry per CDR3 protein. This table holds approximately 400,000 distinct CDR3 sequences, approximately 15% found once. The sample comprised blood. These receptor sequences come from a woman younger than 35 with Graves' hyperthyroidism.

This clonotype came up a few times. The chain combines TRBV7-9 with TRBJ1-4; the D is unclear. This CDR3 comprises 17 residues. Between the trimmed V and J ends, which lost 5 bases and 2 bases, there was a span of 18 bases. CDR1 is SEHNR, CDR2 FQNEAQ, per germline (reference sequence). The CDR3 nucleotides read TGTGCCAGCAGCCTCTGGCGGGTGGGTTCGACTAATGAAAAACTGTTTTTT. Protein sequence: CASSLWRVGSTNEKLFF.

At least ten counts were recorded for this clonotype. V is TRBV27 and J is TRBJ2-5; 8 bases line up with TRBD1. CDR1 and CDR2 (germline): MNHEY, SMNVEV (reference sequence). CDR3 size: 15 residues. V shed 1 base and J 5 bases; nucleotides not matched to a gene: 6. The CDR3 here is CASSLFQGAQETQYF. As DNA, the CDR3 is TGTGCCAGCAGTTTATTTCAGGGGGCGCAGGAGACCCAGTACTTC.

The J gene is TRBJ2-5, the V gene TRBV5-1; D uncertain. The CDR3 spans 14 residues. V was cut by 0 bases and J by 4 bases, with 10 bases left in between. Germline V gene sequence: CDR1 SGHRS, CDR2 YFSETQ. The DNA for the CDR3 is TGCGCCAGCAGCTTGGAACGGGCGGTAGAGACCCAGTACTTC. Its protein is CASSLERAVETQYF. Based on the CDR3 plus reference TRBV5-1 and TRBJ2-5, the full variable domain is KAGVTQTPRYLIKTRGQQVTLSCSPISGHRSVSWYQQTPGQGLQFLFEYFSETQRNKGNFPGRFSGRQFSNSRSEMNVSTLELGDSALYLCASSLERAVETQYFGPGTRLLVL.

In this sample, this clonotype turned up many times. This rearrangement joins TRBV7-9 to TRBJ1-1; no reliable D call. The CDR3 has 11 amino acids. The germline V gene has CDR1 SEHNR and CDR2 FQNEAQ (reference sequence). Deletions cut 8 bases from V and 7 bases from J, with 11 bases between. The DNA for the CDR3 is TGTGCCAGCGAGAGGATGAGTGAAGCTTTCTTT. It encodes CASERMSEAFF.

This clonotype was observed many times. This chain links TRBV3-1 with TRBJ2-7, with D uncertain. Germline loops: CDR1 LGHDT, CDR2 YNNKEL (reference sequence). The ends were cut back, 0 bases at V and 1 base at J, with 4 bases in the middle. This CDR3 contains 13 residues. The CDR3 sequence: CASSQDGSYEQYF. The CDR3 DNA reads TGTGCCAGCAGCCAAGATGGGTCCTACGAGCAGTACTTC.

The DNA of the CDR3 is TGTGCCAGCAGCTCTAAGGTGCCCTTTCAAGAGACCCAGTACTTC. It specifies CASSSKVPFQETQYF. The rearrangement uses TRBV7-2 and TRBJ2-5; D is unclear. The germline V gene encodes CDR1 SGHTA and CDR2 FQGNSA. V shed 4 bases and J shed 2 bases, with 14 bases lying between them. The CDR3 covers 15 residues. Complete variable domain (other parts from reference TRBV7-2 and TRBJ2-5): GAGVSQSPSNKVTEKGKDVELRCDPISGHTALYWYRQSLGQGLEFLIYFQGNSAPDKSGLPSDRFSAERTGGSVSTLTIQRTQQEDSAVYLCASSSKVPFQETQYFGPGTRLLVL.

This clonotype appeared a few times. The chain is built from TRBV14 and TRBJ1-2, with D unresolved. This CDR3 spans 15 amino acids. V was trimmed by 1 base and J by 6 bases, leaving 15 bases between them. Germline V gene data show CDR1 as SGHDN and CDR2 as FVKESK. CDR3 amino acids: CASSQVRGGGNGYTF. DNA for the CDR3: TGTGCCAGCAGCCAAGTCCGGGGAGGCGGAAATGGCTACACCTTC.

This clonotype was seen a few times. The chain has TRBV29-1 and TRBJ1-1, with unresolved D. Trimming removed 6 bases at V and 4 bases at J, with 9 bases between. CDR1 is SQVTM and CDR2 is ANQGSEA in the germline V gene. The CDR3 extends over 11 amino acids. The DNA of the CDR3 is TGCAGCGTCACCGACTCCACTGAAGCTTTCTTT. Its translation: CSVTDSTEAFF.

The table lists this clonotype with a few counts. Relative to the germline gene, one junction end is altered; a read error may explain this. The V call is TRBV7-8, the J call TRBJ2-1; the D is unclear. Germline V gives CDR1 SGHVS, CDR2 FQNEAQ. CDR3 size: 14 residues. The CDR3 loop is CASSLKMLGNEQLF. The DNA of the CDR3 is TGTGCCAGCAGCTTAAAGATGTTAGGCAATGAGCAGCTCTTC.

This chain uses TRBV2 with TRBJ2-7; TRBD1 matches 7 bases. The J segment lost 8 bases and the V segment lost 6 bases, leaving 13 bases of the junction unmatched. CDR1 is SNHLY and CDR2 is FYNNEI in the germline V gene. The CDR3 loop spans 14 amino acids. The DNA for the CDR3 is TGTGCCAGCAGGGAACACGGGGACAGAGAAAAGCAGTACTTC. Its translation: CASREHGDREKQYF. The variable domain in full, completed from reference TRBV2 and TRBJ2-7, reads EPEVTQTPSHQVTQMGQEVILRCVPISNHLYFYWYRQILGQKVEFLVSFYNNEISEKSEIFDDQFSVERPDGSNFTLKIRSTKLEDSAMYFCASREHGDREKQYFGPGTRLTVT.

The table lists this clonotype with many counts. The gene calls are TRBV5-6 and TRBJ1-5; D perhaps matches TRBD1 (6 bases). The CDR3 contains 15 residues. Germline V gene lookup returns CDR1 SGHDT and CDR2 YYEEEE. The ends were cut back, 1 base at V and 2 bases at J, with 10 bases in the middle. CDR3 DNA sequence: TGTGCCAGCAGCTTGAGGACAGTGGGCAATCAGCCCCAGCATTTT. Amino acids: CASSLRTVGNQPQHF.

This clonotype was seen ten or more times. The chain recombines TRBV29-1 with TRBJ2-5; D is possibly TRBD1 or TRBD2 (5 bases each). The V end lost 1 base, the J end lost 5 bases, and 5 bases lay between the germline ends. This CDR3 is 11 amino acids long. Germline CDR1 is SQVTM and CDR2 is ANQGSEA. CDR3 protein: CSVEGGETQYF. Here the CDR3 DNA reads TGCAGCGTTGAAGGGGGGGAGACCCAGTACTTC.

This clonotype has just a few counts. The genes are TRBV15 and TRBJ2-7; D ambiguous. This CDR3 region has 13 residues. CDR1 is LNHNV and CDR2 is YYDKDF in the germline V gene (reference sequence). V was shortened by 1 base and J by 6 bases, with 10 bases between the two germline ends. The CDR3 reads CATSRVGPSEQYF. The CDR3 DNA sequence: TGTGCCACCAGCAGAGTAGGGCCCTCCGAGCAGTACTTC. The full variable domain, with the rest looked up from reference TRBV15 and TRBJ2-7, is DAMVIQNPRYQVTQFGKPVTLSCSQTLNHNVMYWYQQKSSQAPKLLFHYYDKDFNNEADTPDNFQSRRPNTSFCFLDIRSPGLGDTAMYLCATSRVGPSEQYFGPGTRLTVT.

The rearrangement uses TRBV12-3 or TRBV12-4 and TRBJ2-1; D is unresolved. The CDR3 spans 15 residues. V lost 7 bases, J lost 4 bases, and 17 bases lay in between. The CDR3 DNA reads as TGTGCCAGCACCCCGGTAAGGGCCGGATACAATGAGCAGTTCTTC. Residues: CASTPVRAGYNEQFF.

With regard to this clonotype: Being one base from a much bigger clone, this may be a read error. The V and J genes are TRBV3-1 and TRBJ1-1; no clear D. Per the germline V gene, CDR1 is LGHDT and CDR2 is YNNKEL (reference sequence). The CDR3 covers 13 residues. In DNA, the CDR3 is TGTGTCAGCAGACAAACAACTAAGGCTGAAGCTTTCTTT. This gives the protein CVSRQTTKAEAFF.

This clonotype was seen a handful of times. The chain is built from TRBV4-1 and TRBJ2-1; D is unclear. Germline CDR1 MGHRA, CDR2 YSYEKL. The CDR3 runs to 15 residues. The V gene lost 4 bases and the J gene lost 4 bases, with 14 bases spanning the gap. This CDR3 is CASSRWGIRYNEQFF. The DNA of the CDR3 is TGCGCCAGCAGCCGATGGGGAATAAGGTACAATGAGCAGTTCTTC.

The rearrangement joins TRBV28 to TRBJ2-1; D possibly corresponds to TRBD2 (6 bases). Germline V lookup: CDR1 MDHEN, CDR2 SYDVKM. V shed 5 bases and J shed 0 bases, with 14 bases lying between them. The CDR3 length is 16 residues. The chain's CDR3 is CASSLTGTRSYNEQFF. CDR3 sequence (DNA): TGTGCCAGCAGTCTGACCGGGACTCGCTCCTACAATGAGCAGTTCTTC. The complete variable domain, with remaining parts taken from reference TRBV28 and TRBJ2-1, reads DVKVTQSSRYLVKRTGEKVFLECVQDMDHENMFWYRQDPGLGLRLIYFSYDVKMKEKGDIPEGYSVSREKKERFSLILESASTNQTSMYLCASSLTGTRSYNEQFFGPGTRLTVL.

About this clonotype: One end of the junction fails to match germline, which may point to a read error. The genes are TRBV11-2 and TRBJ2-3; 9 nucleotides agree with TRBD2. The length of the CDR3 is 13 residues. Per the germline V gene, CDR1 is SGHAT and CDR2 is FQNNGV. The CDR3 is CASSLAGNSGGTF. The CDR3 DNA sequence: TGTGCCAGCAGCTTAGCCGGTAATAGCGGGGGTACGTTT.

This clonotype was counted ten times or more. The chain combines TRBV6-1 with TRBJ2-1; 7 nucleotides agree with TRBD2. J lost 7 bases, V lost 7 bases, and 16 bases had no gene match. Germline lookup yields CDR1 MNHNS and CDR2 SASEGT. The CDR3 length is 16 residues. The CDR3 region has the DNA TGTGCCAGCAACTCCCCCGGGGCTAGCGGAAGGAATGAGCAGTTCTTC. This codes for CASNSPGASGRNEQFF.

This clonotype was found many times. V usage is TRBV3-1 and J usage is TRBJ1-4; no definite D call. Germline-derived CDR1 and CDR2 are LGHDT and YNNKEL (reference sequence). V dropped 0 bases and J dropped 6 bases, with 14 bases sitting between them. The CDR3 runs to 16 residues. In nucleotides, the CDR3 is TGTGCCAGCAGCCAAGACCTCCCCGGCGGTGATGAAAAACTGTTTTTT. Protein: CASSQDLPGGDEKLFF.

This clonotype was recorded a few times. Sequence at one end of the junction differs from germline and may be a read error. The chain employs TRBV6-1 and TRBJ1-3; D possibly corresponds to TRBD1 (5 bases). Germline CDR1 reads MNHNS; CDR2 reads SASEGT. This CDR3 region has 14 residues. The CDR3 nucleotides read TGTGCCAGTAGTGGGGGTTCCTCTGGAAACACCATATATTTT. Translating it yields CASSGGSSGNTIYF.

This clonotype has at least ten counts. The V gene is TRBV20-1, the J gene TRBJ2-5; TRBD2 aligns across 8 bases. The CDR3 is 15 amino acids. Per germline, CDR1 DFQATT and CDR2 SNEGSKA (reference sequence). With 1 base clipped from V and 5 bases from J, the junction kept 9 bases outside the gene matches. The CDR3 DNA follows: TGCAGTGCTAGAGTTCCCGGGACTAGTAAGGAGACCCAGTACTTC. Protein: CSARVPGTSKETQYF.

This clonotype was seen ten or more times. CDR3 region: CASRGTSIGGNEQFF. In DNA form, the CDR3 reads TGTGCCAGCAGGGGGACTAGCATCGGGGGCAATGAGCAGTTCTTC. V usage is TRBV2 and J usage is TRBJ2-1, with 9 bases fitting TRBD2. Germline V gene lookup returns CDR1 SNHLY and CDR2 FYNNEI. With 6 bases clipped from V and 6 bases from J, the junction kept 9 bases outside the gene matches. The CDR3 totals 15 residues.

This clonotype has at least ten counts. This chain joins TRBV12-3 or TRBV12-4 and TRBJ2-2, with unresolved D. The length of the CDR3 is 13 residues. Trimming cost V 5 bases and J 5 bases, with 9 bases left between them. DNA of the CDR3: TGTGCCAGCAGTCTCCTAGATACCGGGGAGCTGTTTTTT. Translated, it gives CASSLLDTGELFF.

This clonotype was seen ten or more times. The chain carries TRBV6-1 and TRBJ2-2; TRBD2 matches at 9 bases. Germline V gives CDR1 MNHNS, CDR2 SASEGT. V gave up 10 bases and J gave up 3 bases; unmatched junction bases: 6. The CDR3 spans 14 residues. CDR3 protein: CATEAGGDTGELFF. Written as DNA, the CDR3 is TGTGCCACCGAAGCGGGAGGAGACACCGGGGAGCTGTTTTTT.

The table lists this clonotype with many counts. The chain links TRBV20-1 to TRBJ1-4; D unresolved. The germline V gene encodes CDR1 DFQATT and CDR2 SNEGSKA (reference sequence). V lost 3 bases to trimming and J lost 6 bases, with 17 bases between them. The CDR3 runs to 15 residues. In DNA form, the CDR3 reads TGCAGTGCTAGTCCCATCGGCACACTGGATGAAAAACTGTTTTTT. This encodes CSASPIGTLDEKLFF.

The chain has TRBV5-4 and TRBJ1-2, with TRBD1 as a possible D gene (6 bases). The CDR3 runs to 15 residues. Trimming took off 1 base at V and 6 bases at J, with 16 bases between the two ends. Germline V lookup: CDR1 SGHNT, CDR2 YYREEE (reference sequence). This CDR3 is CASSLFSLSGDGYTF. CDR3 DNA sequence: TGTGCCAGCAGCTTGTTCTCTTTGTCAGGGGATGGCTACACCTTC.